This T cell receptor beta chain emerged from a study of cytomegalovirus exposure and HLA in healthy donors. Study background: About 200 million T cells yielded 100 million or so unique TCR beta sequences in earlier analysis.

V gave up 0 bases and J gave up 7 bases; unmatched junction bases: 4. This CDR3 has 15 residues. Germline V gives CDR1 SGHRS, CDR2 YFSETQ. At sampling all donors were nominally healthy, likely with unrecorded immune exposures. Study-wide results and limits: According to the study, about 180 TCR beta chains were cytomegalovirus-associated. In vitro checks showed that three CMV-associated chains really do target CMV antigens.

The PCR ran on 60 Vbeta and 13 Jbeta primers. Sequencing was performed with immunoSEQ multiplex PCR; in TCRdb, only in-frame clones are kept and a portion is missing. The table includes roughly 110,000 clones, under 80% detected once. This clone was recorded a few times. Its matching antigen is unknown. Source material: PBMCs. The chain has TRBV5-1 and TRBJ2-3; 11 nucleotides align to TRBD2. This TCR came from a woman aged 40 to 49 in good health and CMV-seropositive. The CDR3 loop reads CASSLEASGGYTQYF. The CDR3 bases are TGCGCCAGCAGCTTGGAGGCTAGCGGGGGGTATACGCAGTATTTT. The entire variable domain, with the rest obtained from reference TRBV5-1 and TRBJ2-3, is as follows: KAGVTQTPRYLIKTRGQQVTLSCSPISGHRSVSWYQQTPGQGLQFLFEYFSETQRNKGNFPGRFSGRQFSNSRSEMNVSTLELGDSALYLCASSLEASGGYTQYFGPGTRLTVL.